Listed here are 5 T cell receptor beta chains from one sample, sequenced in a study of neurological immune-mediated disorders (dated by TCRdb to about 2019). Preparation of the library involved 5' RACE. TCRdb records Illumina HiSeq 2500 as the sequencer. Clones were called with MiXCR by TCRdb after fastp trimmed the public reads at Q25, and only in-frame beta chains were retained. Each CDR3 protein gets just one entry, which takes the most common genes and DNA from the rows behind it. Within this sample are approximately 48,000 distinct CDR3 sequences, with under 3.5% of them counted one time only. The ten largest clones capture about 16% of the sample. The source material was PBMCs. All receptors come from a woman aged 50 to 60 with multiple sclerosis.

The table lists this clonotype with many counts. The rearrangement uses TRBV20-1 and TRBJ2-3, with 10 bases matching TRBD2. From germline, CDR1 is DFQATT and CDR2 SNEGSKA (reference sequence). The V segment lost 3 bases and the J segment 7 bases; nucleotides outside the gene matches: 7. This CDR3 spans 14 amino acids. The CDR3 DNA reads as TGCAGTGCTAGGCGGAGCGGGGGGGCGAATACGCAGTATTTT. Protein: CSARRSGGANTQYF.

This clonotype was seen many times. The gene calls are TRBV3-1 and TRBJ1-6; no firm D call. Trimming left V 2 bases short and J 6 bases short, with 2 bases between. CDR3 size: 12 residues. CDR1 is LGHDT, CDR2 YNNKEL, per germline (reference sequence). In DNA, the CDR3 is TGTGCCAGCAGCCAATCTAATTCACCCCTCCACTTT. It is translated as CASSQSNSPLHF.

This clonotype was detected ten times or more. The chain has TRBV5-6 and TRBJ2-1; D is ambiguous. The CDR3 totals 12 residues. Germline V CDR1 and CDR2: SGHDT, YYEEEE. V was shortened by 0 bases and J by 6 bases, with 4 bases between the two germline ends. CDR3 region: CASSLDTNEQFF. In nucleotides, the CDR3 is TGTGCCAGCAGCTTGGACACCAATGAGCAGTTCTTC.

Many counts were recorded for this clonotype. V is TRBV2 and J is TRBJ2-1; D is unclear. CDR1 is SNHLY, CDR2 FYNNEI, per germline. The length of the CDR3 is 15 residues. V lost 3 bases, J lost 0 bases, and 9 bases lay in between. The CDR3 protein is CASSEGLNSYNEQFF. The DNA for the CDR3 is TGTGCCAGCAGTGAGGGTCTAAACTCCTACAATGAGCAGTTCTTC.

A remark on this clonotype: Compared with germline, one end of the junction differs, possibly owing to a read error. The V and J genes are TRBV14 and TRBJ1-6; 7 bases match TRBD1. Germline V gene sequence: CDR1 SGHDN, CDR2 FVKESK. The CDR3 is 17 residues long. The CDR3 DNA sequence: TGTGCCAGCAGCCAAGTGGCAGGGGGAGGAGGTAATTCAACCCTCAACTTT. Translating gives CASSQVAGGGGNSTLNF. Together with reference TRBV14 and TRBJ1-6, the CDR3 gives the full variable domain: EAGVTQFPSHSVIEKGQTVTLRCDPISGHDNLYWYRRVMGKEIKFLLHFVKESKQDESGMPNNRFLAERTGGTYSTLKVQPAELEDSGVYFCASSQVAGGGGNSTLNFGNGTRLTVT.